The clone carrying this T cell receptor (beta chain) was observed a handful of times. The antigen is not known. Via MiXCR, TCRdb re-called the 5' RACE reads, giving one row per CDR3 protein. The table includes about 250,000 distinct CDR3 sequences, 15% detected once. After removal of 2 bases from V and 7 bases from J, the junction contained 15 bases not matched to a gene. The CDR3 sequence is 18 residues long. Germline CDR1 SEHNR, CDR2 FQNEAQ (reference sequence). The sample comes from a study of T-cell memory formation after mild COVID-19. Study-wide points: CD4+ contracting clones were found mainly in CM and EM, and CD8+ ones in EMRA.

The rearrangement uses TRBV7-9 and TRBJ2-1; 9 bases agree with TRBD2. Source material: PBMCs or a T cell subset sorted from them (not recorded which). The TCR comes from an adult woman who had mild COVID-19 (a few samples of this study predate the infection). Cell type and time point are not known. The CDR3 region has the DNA TGTGCCAGCAGCTTACGCGGTTGGCGGGAGGGCCCGGGAAATGAGCAGTTCTTC. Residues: CASSLRGWREGPGNEQFF.